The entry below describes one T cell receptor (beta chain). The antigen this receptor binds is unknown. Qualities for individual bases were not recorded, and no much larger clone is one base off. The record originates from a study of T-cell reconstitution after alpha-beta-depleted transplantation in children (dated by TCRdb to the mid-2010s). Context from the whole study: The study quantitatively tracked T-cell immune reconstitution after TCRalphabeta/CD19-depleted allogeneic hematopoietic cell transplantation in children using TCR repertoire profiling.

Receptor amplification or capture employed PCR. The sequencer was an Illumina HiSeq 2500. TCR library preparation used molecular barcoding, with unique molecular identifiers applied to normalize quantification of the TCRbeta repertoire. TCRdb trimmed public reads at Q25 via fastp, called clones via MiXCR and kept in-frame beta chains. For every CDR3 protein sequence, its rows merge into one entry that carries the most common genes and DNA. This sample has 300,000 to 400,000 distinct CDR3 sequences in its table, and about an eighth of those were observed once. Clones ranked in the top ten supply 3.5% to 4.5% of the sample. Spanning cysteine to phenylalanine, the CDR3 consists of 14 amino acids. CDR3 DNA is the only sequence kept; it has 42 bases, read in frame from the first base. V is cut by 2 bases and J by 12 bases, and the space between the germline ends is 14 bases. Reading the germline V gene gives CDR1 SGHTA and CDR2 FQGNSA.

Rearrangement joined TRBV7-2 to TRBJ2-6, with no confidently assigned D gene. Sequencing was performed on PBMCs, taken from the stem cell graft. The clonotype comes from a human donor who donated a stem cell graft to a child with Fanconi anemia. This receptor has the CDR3 CASSLMASLPVLTF. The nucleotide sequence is TGTGCCAGCAGCTTAATGGCTTCTCTACCCGTCCTGACTTTC. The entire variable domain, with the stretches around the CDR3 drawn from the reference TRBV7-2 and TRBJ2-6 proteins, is GAGVSQSPSNKVTEKGKDVELRCDPISGHTALYWYRQSLGQGLEFLIYFQGNSAPDKSGLPSDRFSAERTGGSVSTLTIQRTQQEDSAVYLCASSLMASLPVLTFGAGSRLTVL.